This entry lists 15 T cell receptor beta chains sequenced from one sample in a study of T cells in Graves' hyperthyroidism and ophthalmopathy. Amplification of TCR beta CDR3 regions was performed using RNA transcripts as template. The TCR CDR3 was amplified in a first-round RT-PCR using the HTBI primer set. TCRdb re-called the multiplex PCR reads through MiXCR, storing one row per CDR3 protein. The repertoire holds fewer than 900,000 distinct CDR3 sequences, with roughly a sixth as singletons. The sample was blood. These receptors all stem from a woman between 50 and 59 years old with Graves' hyperthyroidism that later progressed to Graves' ophthalmopathy.

This clonotype was seen more than once but under ten times. V is TRBV27 and J is TRBJ2-4, with TRBD2 as a possible D gene (6 bases). With 4 bases removed from V and 1 base from J, the gap between germline ends came to 14 bases. The CDR3 totals 16 residues. CDR1 MNHEY and CDR2 SMNVEV come from the germline V gene (reference sequence). The CDR3 loop reads CASSSVLGRAKNIQYF. Written as DNA, the CDR3 is TGTGCCAGCAGTTCAGTTCTAGGGAGGGCCAAAAACATTCAGTACTTC.

This clonotype has only a few counts. The chain uses TRBV20-1 and TRBJ1-5; possible D gene TRBD1, 5 bases. CDR3 length equals 15 residues. Between the trimmed V and J ends, which lost 6 bases and 3 bases, there was a span of 18 bases. Germline V CDR1 and CDR2: DFQATT, SNEGSKA (reference sequence). CDR3 in amino acids: CSASPRVLPNQPQHF. In nucleotides, the CDR3 is TGCAGTGCCAGCCCCAGGGTACTTCCCAATCAGCCCCAGCATTTT.

This clonotype was seen many times. The CDR3 DNA sequence: TGTGCCAGCAGCTTAGATCTTACGGCTGAAGCTTTCTTT. Translation: CASSLDLTAEAFF. V usage is TRBV11-2 and J usage is TRBJ1-1; D gene unclear. Between the trimmed V and J ends, which lost 0 bases and 6 bases, there was a span of 8 bases. The germline V gene encodes CDR1 SGHAT and CDR2 FQNNGV. The CDR3 totals 13 residues. Combining the CDR3 with reference TRBV11-2 and TRBJ1-1 gives the whole variable domain EAGVAQSPRYKIIEKRQSVAFWCNPISGHATLYWYQQILGQGPKLLIQFQNNGVVDDSQLPKDRFSAERLKGVDSTLKIQPAKLEDSAVYLCASSLDLTAEAFFGQGTRLTVV.

The rearrangement joins TRBV19 to TRBJ1-1; D remains ambiguous. CDR1 is LNHDA, CDR2 SQIVND, per germline (reference sequence). The CDR3 extends over 15 amino acids. V was shortened by 2 bases and J by 4 bases, with 14 bases between the two germline ends. For the CDR3, the DNA is TGTGCCAGTAGTATAATGGGCGGAATGGGCACTGAAGCTTTCTTT. This translates into CASSIMGGMGTEAFF.

The chain couples TRBV11-2 to TRBJ2-2; no definite D call. Germline assignment: CDR1 SGHAT and CDR2 FQNNGV. The V gene lost 2 bases and the J gene lost 3 bases, with 10 bases spanning the gap. This CDR3 comprises 15 residues. CDR3 sequence: CASSLRWQDTGELFF. For the CDR3, the DNA is TGTGCCAGCAGCTTAAGGTGGCAGGACACCGGGGAGCTGTTTTTT.

The chain joins TRBV27 to TRBJ1-3; D perhaps matches TRBD1 (5 bases). The ends were cut back, 4 bases at V and 1 base at J, with 20 bases in the middle. The germline gives CDR1 MNHEY, CDR2 SMNVEV (reference sequence). This CDR3 is 18 amino acids long. The CDR3 protein is CASSSSGIWVGSGNTIYF. The CDR3 DNA is TGTGCCAGCAGTTCATCAGGGATATGGGTGGGATCTGGAAACACCATATATTTT.

Comment on this clonotype: A read error may explain this, as a much larger clone is one base away. In this CDR3 the conserved last residue, phenylalanine or tryptophan, is missing, so a read error is likely. The V gene is TRBV30, the J gene TRBJ1-6, with TRBD1 matching over 7 bases. CDR1 is GTSNPN, CDR2 SVGIG, per germline (reference sequence). V was clipped by 5 bases and J by 4 bases; unmatched bases: 5. The CDR3 runs to 14 residues. The CDR3 here is CAWVVGQYNSPLHY. The CDR3 region has the DNA TGTGCCTGGGTTGTGGGACAGTATAATTCACCCCTCCACTAT.

This clonotype was counted ten times or more. The chain carries TRBV5-1 and TRBJ2-1, with D tentatively TRBD2 (6 bases). CDR1 and CDR2 from the germline V gene are SGHRS and YFSETQ. The ends were cut back, 0 bases at V and 7 bases at J, with 14 bases in the middle. This CDR3 is built from 15 residues. CDR3: CASSLVSSGRNEQFF. In DNA, the CDR3 is TGCGCCAGCAGCTTGGTATCGTCAGGGAGGAATGAGCAGTTCTTC.

This clonotype has ten or more counts. This chain joins TRBV2 and TRBJ2-7, with 11 nucleotides matching TRBD2. Trimming cost V 3 bases and J 2 bases; bases outside gene matches: 3. The CDR3 is 15 residues long. Germline lookup yields CDR1 SNHLY and CDR2 FYNNEI. This CDR3 reads CASSESSGGAYEQYF. Written as DNA, the CDR3 is TGTGCCAGCAGTGAGAGTAGCGGGGGGGCCTACGAGCAGTACTTC.

The gene calls are TRBV6-1 and TRBJ1-2, with a possible D match to TRBD1 (6 bases). V dropped 5 bases and J dropped 0 bases, with 13 bases sitting between them. Looked up from germline, CDR1 is MNHNS and CDR2 is SASEGT. This CDR3 region has 15 residues. In nucleotides, the CDR3 is TGTGCCAGCAGTATACAGGGTGGATCTAACTATGGCTACACCTTC. Translating it yields CASSIQGGSNYGYTF.

The V gene is TRBV6-1, the J gene TRBJ2-3; 11 nucleotides match TRBD2. V was clipped by 7 bases and J by 7 bases; unmatched bases: 10. The CDR3 consists of 15 residues. Per the germline V gene, CDR1 is MNHNS and CDR2 is SASEGT. The DNA for the CDR3 is TGTGCCAGCACCAATAGCGGGGGGGCCCACTATACGCAGTATTTT. It encodes CASTNSGGAHYTQYF.

This clonotype was seen more than once but under ten times. The V and J genes are TRBV3-1 and TRBJ1-2; possibly TRBD1 for D (6 bases). Germline CDR1 is LGHDT and CDR2 is YNNKEL (reference sequence). This CDR3 is 13 amino acids long. V was pared by 4 bases and J by 4 bases, with 10 bases between. The CDR3 nucleotides read TGTGCCAGCAGCCGGGAACAGGGCTATGGCTACACCTTC. This encodes CASSREQGYGYTF.

The chain combines TRBV5-1 with TRBJ1-2; 8 nucleotides match TRBD1. The CDR3 has 13 amino acids. The germline V gene encodes CDR1 SGHRS and CDR2 YFSETQ. The V segment lost 4 bases and the J segment 8 bases; nucleotides outside the gene matches: 7. The CDR3 loop reads CASSNGQGEGYTF. CDR3 coding DNA: TGCGCCAGCAGCAACGGACAGGGTGAAGGCTACACCTTC.

This clonotype was counted at least ten times. The genes are TRBV7-9 and TRBJ2-5; TRBD1 agrees at 7 bases. CDR3 length: 16 amino acids. The germline V gene has CDR1 SEHNR and CDR2 FQNEAQ (reference sequence). V gave up 5 bases and J gave up 5 bases; unmatched junction bases: 14. CDR3 sequence: CASSQTLGTEWETQYF. In nucleotides, the CDR3 is TGTGCCAGCAGCCAAACCCTTGGGACAGAATGGGAGACCCAGTACTTC. The entire variable domain, with the rest obtained from reference TRBV7-9 and TRBJ2-5, is as follows: DTGVSQNPRHKITKRGQNVTFRCDPISEHNRLYWYRQTLGQGPEFLTYFQNEAQLEKSRLLSDRFSAERPKGSFSTLEIQRTEQGDSAMYLCASSQTLGTEWETQYFGPGTRLLVL.

This clonotype was found a few times. This chain links TRBV27 with TRBJ2-3; 11 bases are a match to TRBD1. J was trimmed by 7 bases and V by 6 bases; bases with no gene match: 15. Germline lookup yields CDR1 MNHEY and CDR2 SMNVEV (reference sequence). The CDR3 is 17 amino acids. Here the CDR3 reads CASSFLPRTGGKNTQYF. CDR3 coding DNA: TGTGCCAGCAGCTTTCTACCAAGGACAGGGGGCAAGAATACGCAGTATTTT.